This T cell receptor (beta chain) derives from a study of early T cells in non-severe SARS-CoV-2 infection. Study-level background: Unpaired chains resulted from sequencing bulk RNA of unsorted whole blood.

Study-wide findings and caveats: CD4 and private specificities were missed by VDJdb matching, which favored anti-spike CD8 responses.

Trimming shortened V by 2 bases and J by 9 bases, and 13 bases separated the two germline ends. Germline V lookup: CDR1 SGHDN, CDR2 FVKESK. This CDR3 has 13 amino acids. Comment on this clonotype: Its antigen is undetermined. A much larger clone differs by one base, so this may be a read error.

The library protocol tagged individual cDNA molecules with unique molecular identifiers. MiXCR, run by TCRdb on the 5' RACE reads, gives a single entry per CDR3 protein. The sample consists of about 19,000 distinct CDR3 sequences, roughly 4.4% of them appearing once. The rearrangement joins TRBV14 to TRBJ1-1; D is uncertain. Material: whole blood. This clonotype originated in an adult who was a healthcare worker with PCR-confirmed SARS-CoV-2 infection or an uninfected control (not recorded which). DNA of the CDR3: TGTGCCAGCAGCCAAAGCCAGGCGACTAAAGCTTTCTTT. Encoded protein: CASSQSQATKAFF.